The 5 T cell receptor beta chains in this list originate from one sample, sequenced in a study of blood T cell repertoires in COVID-19 (dated by TCRdb to 2020 to 2021). The method was the immunoSEQ multiplex PCR assay. Sourced from immuneACCESS, this table was stored by TCRdb with only in-frame sequences that have V and J called. A share of the clones is absent; for the studies checked, an unresolved V gene accounts for under half, and the remainder has no known explanation. The sample table lists about 380,000 clones, 70% to 90% of them with a count of one. The ten largest clonotypes hold roughly 1.2% of the sample. Sample: PBMCs or T cells enriched from blood (not recorded which). The receptor source for this set is a woman under 30 who had recovered from COVID-19.

The chain is built from TRBV11-2 and TRBJ1-1, with a weak D call TRBD1 (5 bases). Trimming pared 3 bases from V and 1 base from J, leaving 15 bases between. There are 16 residues in the CDR3. Germline CDR1 SGHAT, CDR2 FQNNGV. Here the CDR3 reads CASSFSWGNPNTEAFF. In DNA form, the CDR3 reads TGTGCCAGCAGCTTTTCCTGGGGCAACCCGAACACTGAAGCTTTCTTT. Together with reference TRBV11-2 and TRBJ1-1, the CDR3 gives the full variable domain: EAGVAQSPRYKIIEKRQSVAFWCNPISGHATLYWYQQILGQGPKLLIQFQNNGVVDDSQLPKDRFSAERLKGVDSTLKIQPAKLEDSAVYLCASSFSWGNPNTEAFFGQGTRLTVV.

J is TRBJ1-4 and V is TRBV18; TRBD1 is a possible D gene (5 bases). The CDR3 runs to 15 residues. Germline V gene lookup returns CDR1 KGHSH and CDR2 LQKENI. The V end was cut by 2 bases, the J end by 6 bases, with 13 bases between. Here the CDR3 DNA reads TGTGCCAGCTCACCAGGGTCCAGGGTGGATGAAAAACTGTTTTTT. Protein product: CASSPGSRVDEKLFF.

This clone has only one observation. The chain couples TRBV7-2 to TRBJ2-1; 8 bases line up with TRBD2. V shed 0 bases, J shed 0 bases, and the junction held 4 bases outside the gene matches. This CDR3 contains 17 residues. Germline V lookup: CDR1 SGHTA, CDR2 FQGNSA. As DNA, the CDR3 is TGTGCCAGCAGCTTAGCGGGGGCGGGGGGCTCCTACAATGAGCAGTTCTTC. The encoded protein is CASSLAGAGGSYNEQFF.

V usage is TRBV2 and J usage is TRBJ1-1; D gene ambiguous. There are 13 residues in the CDR3. V lost 6 bases and J 7 bases, leaving 15 bases between the germline ends. In germline, CDR1 is SNHLY, CDR2 FYNNEI. DNA of the CDR3: TGTGCCAGCAGGGGCGGGCTGGCAGGTGAAGCTTTCTTT. It specifies CASRGGLAGEAFF.

This sequence joins TRBV30 and TRBJ1-1, with 9 positions matching TRBD1. Trimming cost V 4 bases and J 2 bases; bases outside gene matches: 8. This CDR3 contains 15 residues. Per the germline V gene, CDR1 is GTSNPN and CDR2 is SVGIG (reference sequence). The CDR3 region is CAWMIWDRANTEAFF. The DNA of the CDR3 is TGTGCCTGGATGATTTGGGACAGGGCCAACACTGAAGCTTTCTTT. Based on the CDR3 plus reference TRBV30 and TRBJ1-1, the full variable domain is SQTIHQWPATLVQPVGSPLSLECTVEGTSNPNLYWYRQAAGRGLQLLFYSVGIGQISSEVPQNLSASRPQDRQFILSSKKLLLSDSGFYLCAWMIWDRANTEAFFGQGTRLTVV.